This passage covers 8 T cell receptor beta chains from one sample sequenced in a study of Ad26.COV2.S vaccination and SARS-CoV-2 variants (dated by TCRdb to the early 2020s). The library was prepared using the immunoSEQ multiplex PCR assay. TCRdb stores this immuneACCESS table with in-frame sequences only. Part of the clones is absent; in the studies checked, under half of the shortfall reflects unresolved V genes, and no reason is known for the rest. The sample table contains some 460,000 clones; only one count was recorded for 80% to 90% of them. The biggest ten clones account for approximately 1.7% of the sample. What the treatment or condition label conveys for this sample: about 20 received Ad26.COV2.S at low or high dose, single or two shots; about 5 received placebo; per-sample allocation not given. Repertoires of vaccine and placebo recipients were sequenced from samples taken on day 63 after the first injection.

The material sequenced was peripheral blood, taken in a trial of Ad26.COV2.S vaccine versus placebo. These TCRs come from a person between 18 and 65 years old who received the Ad26.COV2.S COVID-19 vaccine or a placebo.

The rearrangement joins TRBV18 to TRBJ2-3; D is perhaps TRBD2 (6 bases). V lost 6 bases and J 2 bases, leaving 12 bases between the germline ends. The CDR3 extends over 14 amino acids. Germline V lookup: CDR1 KGHSH, CDR2 LQKENI. The CDR3 protein is CASSQGGVTDTQYF. As DNA, the CDR3 is TGTGCCAGCTCCCAGGGCGGGGTCACAGATACGCAGTATTTT.

The rearrangement links TRBV7-2 to TRBJ1-2, with D tentatively TRBD1 (6 bases). Trimming shortened V by 1 base and J by 8 bases, and 23 bases separated the two germline ends. The germline gives CDR1 SGHTA, CDR2 FQGNSA. This CDR3 has 17 amino acids. DNA for the CDR3: TGTGCCAGCAGCTTAGGTAGTGGCGCACAGGGCCTTCAGGGCTACACCTTC. Its translation is CASSLGSGAQGLQGYTF.

The CDR3 protein is CASSATGRESGIEQFF. Here the CDR3 DNA reads TGCGCCAGCAGTGCGACTGGGCGGGAATCCGGTATTGAGCAGTTCTTC. This chain uses TRBV5-1 with TRBJ2-1; a possible D gene is TRBD2 (6 bases). CDR1 is SGHRS and CDR2 is YFSETQ in the germline V gene. V lost 5 bases to trimming and J lost 9 bases, with 24 bases between them. The CDR3 totals 16 residues.

This clone was detected only once. CDR3 sequence: CASSLASASTDTQYF. The CDR3 DNA reads as TGTGCCAGCAGCTTAGCTAGCGCTAGCACAGATACGCAGTATTTT. This chain connects TRBV7-2 to TRBJ2-3, with D maybe TRBD2 (5 bases). With 0 bases removed from V and 0 bases from J, the gap between germline ends came to 7 bases. The length of the CDR3 is 15 residues. The V gene's germline CDR1 is SGHTA and CDR2 FQGNSA. The complete variable domain, with remaining parts taken from reference TRBV7-2 and TRBJ2-3, reads GAGVSQSPSNKVTEKGKDVELRCDPISGHTALYWYRQSLGQGLEFLIYFQGNSAPDKSGLPSDRFSAERTGGSVSTLTIQRTQQEDSAVYLCASSLASASTDTQYFGPGTRLTVL.

The V gene is TRBV6-5, the J gene TRBJ2-6; D unclear. The CDR3 covers 15 residues. Trimming left V 3 bases short and J 0 bases short, with 6 bases between. Per the germline V gene, CDR1 is MNHEY and CDR2 is SVGAGI. The CDR3 DNA is TGTGCCAGCAGTTATGTACGCTCTGGGGCCAACGTCCTGACTTTC. Its protein is CASSYVRSGANVLTF.

The chain combines TRBV9 with TRBJ2-1; perhaps TRBD1 as D (6 bases). V dropped 0 bases and J dropped 6 bases, with 10 bases sitting between them. Germline V gene data show CDR1 as SGDLS and CDR2 as YYNGEE. The CDR3 runs to 14 residues. The CDR3 loop reads CASSVAGAPNEQFF. The CDR3 DNA reads as TGTGCCAGCAGCGTAGCAGGGGCCCCCAATGAGCAGTTCTTC.

This chain connects TRBV10-2 to TRBJ2-5; 13 positions agree with TRBD2. CDR1 and CDR2 from the germline V gene are WSHSY and SAAADI. This CDR3 has 15 amino acids. The V gene end was trimmed by 5 bases and the J gene end by 5 bases; junction bases not matched to a gene: 5. The DNA of the CDR3 is TGCGCCAGCAGTCCACTAGCGGGGGGGGTCGAGACCCAGTACTTC. Protein product: CASSPLAGGVETQYF.

The genes are TRBV7-9 and TRBJ2-3; 10 bases align to TRBD2. This CDR3 region has 17 residues. Germline V lookup: CDR1 SEHNR, CDR2 FQNEAQ (reference sequence). Trimming at V came to 2 bases and at J to 1 base, leaving 6 bases not matched to a gene. For the CDR3, the DNA is TGTGCCAGCAGCTTAAGATTAGCGGGAGGTGGCACAGATACGCAGTATTTT. Encoded protein: CASSLRLAGGGTDTQYF. Supplemented by reference TRBV7-9 and TRBJ2-3, the full variable domain reads DTGVSQNPRHKITKRGQNVTFRCDPISEHNRLYWYRQTLGQGPEFLTYFQNEAQLEKSRLLSDRFSAERPKGSFSTLEIQRTEQGDSAMYLCASSLRLAGGGTDTQYFGPGTRLTVL.